One and the same sample provided the 18 T cell receptor beta chains below, sequenced in a study of cytomegalovirus exposure and HLA in healthy donors. PCR employed 60 Vbeta and 13 Jbeta primers. Profiled with immunoSEQ multiplex PCR; TCRdb holds only in-frame clones, not every one. The sample contains some 170,000 clones, 81% of which appear only once. Specimen: PBMCs. The receptor set was obtained from a woman aged 18-29 years in good health and CMV-seropositive.

The rearrangement uses TRBV2 and TRBJ2-1, with 7 bases that match TRBD1. Germline-derived CDR1 and CDR2 are SNHLY and FYNNEI. J gave up 6 bases and V 6 bases, and 8 bases lay outside the gene matches. This CDR3 is 14 amino acids long. The CDR3 sequence is CASRPGQQLNEQFF. In DNA, the CDR3 is TGTGCCAGCAGGCCGGGACAGCAACTCAATGAGCAGTTCTTC.

This rearrangement joins TRBV27 to TRBJ2-3, with a possible D match to TRBD1 (5 bases). V lost 8 bases and J lost 4, with 10 bases in between. CDR1 MNHEY and CDR2 SMNVEV come from the germline V gene (reference sequence). The CDR3 consists of 12 residues. DNA of the CDR3: TGTGCCAGCCGTAGGGGCGCAGATACGCAGTATTTT. Residues: CASRRGADTQYF.

This clone is categorized as medium-sized. In DNA form, the CDR3 reads TGTGCCAGCAGCTTGCTGAATGAGCAGTTCTTC. Translating gives CASSLLNEQFF. The genes are TRBV5-4 and TRBJ2-1; D call uncertain. This CDR3 has 11 residues. Trimming removed 1 base from V and 7 bases from J, with 3 bases in between. In germline, CDR1 is SGHNT, CDR2 YYREEE (reference sequence).

This clone was detected a few times. The V and J genes are TRBV6-5 and TRBJ1-1; D call uncertain. The CDR3 is made up of 14 amino acids. The V end lost 4 bases, the J end lost 6 bases, and 15 bases lay between the germline ends. The V gene's germline CDR1 is MNHEY and CDR2 SVGAGI. CDR3 amino acids: CASSFTPRHSEAFF. The CDR3 bases are TGTGCCAGCAGTTTCACTCCCAGACATTCTGAAGCTTTCTTT.

V gene TRBV11-2 combines with J gene TRBJ2-7, with D possibly matching TRBD2 (7 bases). The CDR3 is 16 amino acids. The germline CDR1 and CDR2 sequences are SGHAT and FQNNGV. V was cut by 1 base and J by 4 bases, with 17 bases left in between. CDR3 DNA sequence: TGTGCCAGCAGCTTAGTGAGCGATAGGGGGGGTTACGAGCAGTACTTC. Translating gives CASSLVSDRGGYEQYF.

This chain joins TRBV6-5 and TRBJ1-4; D is possibly TRBD1 (5 bases). CDR3 size: 15 residues. Trimming shortened V by 0 bases and J by 5 bases, and 10 bases separated the two germline ends. Germline values: CDR1 MNHEY, CDR2 SVGAGI. CDR3 nucleotide sequence: TGTGCCAGCAGTTACTCGATTCGGGGGAATGAAAAACTGTTTTTT. Translating gives CASSYSIRGNEKLFF.

The chain combines TRBV7-9 with TRBJ2-7; TRBD1 matches 7 bases. After removal of 3 bases from V and 3 bases from J, the junction contained 5 bases not matched to a gene. The CDR3 is 14 amino acids. CDR1 is SEHNR and CDR2 is FQNEAQ in the germline V gene (reference sequence). In DNA, the CDR3 is TGTGCCAGCAGCTTGGGGACAGCAGTCTACGAGCAGTACTTC. Translation: CASSLGTAVYEQYF. Complete variable domain (other parts from reference TRBV7-9 and TRBJ2-7): DTGVSQNPRHKITKRGQNVTFRCDPISEHNRLYWYRQTLGQGPEFLTYFQNEAQLEKSRLLSDRFSAERPKGSFSTLEIQRTEQGDSAMYLCASSLGTAVYEQYFGPGTRLTVT.

The chain joins TRBV7-2 to TRBJ2-2; TRBD1 matches 7 bases. Germline CDR1 SGHTA, CDR2 FQGNSA. This CDR3 is 16 amino acids long. J gave up 1 base and V 5 bases, and 7 bases lay outside the gene matches. The chain's CDR3 is CASSGPGQRNTGELFF. The CDR3 DNA reads TGTGCCAGCAGCGGGCCGGGACAGCGGAACACCGGGGAGCTGTTTTTT.

The V gene is TRBV19, the J gene TRBJ2-5; 9 bases align to TRBD1. CDR1 is LNHDA and CDR2 is SQIVND in the germline V gene (reference sequence). The CDR3 has 15 residues. Unmatched junction bases numbered 2, after V lost 3 bases and J lost 0 bases. CDR3 amino acids: CASSMWTGDQETQYF. CDR3 nucleotide sequence: TGTGCCAGTAGTATGTGGACAGGGGACCAAGAGACCCAGTACTTC. The whole variable domain, filled in from reference TRBV19 and TRBJ2-5, reads DGGITQSPKYLFRKEGQNVTLSCEQNLNHDAMYWYRQDPGQGLRLIYYSQIVNDFQKGDIAEGYSVSREKKESFPLTVTSAQKNPTAFYLCASSMWTGDQETQYFGPGTRLLVL.

This clone has only a few counts. V gene TRBV15 combines with J gene TRBJ1-2; D is possibly TRBD1 (6 bases). Germline lookup yields CDR1 LNHNV and CDR2 YYDKDF (reference sequence). The V end lost 1 base, the J end lost 5 bases, and 11 bases lay between the germline ends. The CDR3 has 14 amino acids. The CDR3 region is CATSRGDTGYGYTF. CDR3 DNA: TGTGCCACCAGCAGAGGGGATACAGGGTATGGCTACACCTTC.

The J gene is TRBJ1-5, the V gene TRBV28; no clear D. CDR1 MDHEN and CDR2 SYDVKM come from the germline V gene. The V end was cut by 8 bases, the J end by 1 base, with 6 bases between. This CDR3 has 12 amino acids. DNA of the CDR3: TGTGCCAGCGTGCGAAGCAATCAGCCCCAGCATTTT. Translating gives CASVRSNQPQHF.

This clone is a singleton in its sample. The gene calls are TRBV4-1 and TRBJ1-5; D possibly corresponds to TRBD1 (5 bases). The CDR3 is 16 amino acids. Germline CDR1 MGHRA, CDR2 YSYEKL. V was trimmed by 1 base and J by 2 bases, leaving 12 bases between them. CDR3 nucleotide sequence: TGCGCCAGCAGCCAAGGTGGGGGGTTTGGCAATCAGCCCCAGCATTTT. Protein product: CASSQGGGFGNQPQHF.

The count of this clone is one. This sequence joins TRBV7-2 and TRBJ2-1; D remains unclear. Trimming took off 2 bases at V and 8 bases at J, with 13 bases between the two ends. In germline, CDR1 is SGHTA, CDR2 FQGNSA. The CDR3 covers 14 residues. DNA of the CDR3: TGTGCCAGCAGCTTAAGCCGGGTATCGGATGAGCAGTTCTTC. Translation: CASSLSRVSDEQFF.

V is TRBV23-1 and J is TRBJ2-7, with D unresolved. TRBV23-1 qualifies as an ORF whose function is uncertain. The CDR3 has 15 amino acids. Trimming pared 2 bases from V and 6 bases from J, leaving 17 bases between. The CDR3 loop is CASSQGSQAMGEQYF. In DNA, the CDR3 is TGCGCCAGCAGTCAAGGCAGTCAAGCGATGGGCGAGCAGTACTTC.

The chain links TRBV7-6 to TRBJ1-3, with D unclear. In germline, CDR1 is SGHVS, CDR2 FNYEAQ. V gave up 8 bases and J gave up 2 bases, with 4 bases separating them. The CDR3 has 11 amino acids. CDR3 bases: TGTGCCAGCGTAGCTGGAAACACCATATATTTT. Residues: CASVAGNTIYF.

The DNA of the CDR3 is TGTGCCAGCTCCGGGACAGGGGGTTTTGGCTACACCTTC. Its protein is CASSGTGGFGYTF. J is TRBJ1-2 and V is TRBV7-3; 11 positions match TRBD1. Losses at the gene ends were 8 bases for V and 7 bases for J; bases not matched to a gene: 6. Germline-derived CDR1 and CDR2 are SGHTA and FQGTGA. The CDR3 runs 13 residues.

J is TRBJ2-5 and V is TRBV9, with a weak D call TRBD2 (6 bases). This CDR3 comprises 13 residues. CDR1 SGDLS and CDR2 YYNGEE come from the germline V gene. V lost 4 bases, J lost 5 bases, and 12 bases lay in between. CDR3 region: CASSPGGAETQYF. The CDR3 DNA reads as TGTGCCAGCAGCCCAGGAGGGGCGGAGACCCAGTACTTC.

This clone was recorded only once. The chain uses TRBV7-8 and TRBJ2-7; D might be TRBD1 (6 bases). The CDR3 has 13 residues. V was trimmed by 3 bases and J by 1 base, leaving 7 bases between them. The germline CDR1 and CDR2 sequences are SGHVS and FQNEAQ. The CDR3 here is CASSFGQSYEQYF. As DNA, the CDR3 is TGTGCCAGCAGCTTCGGACAGTCCTACGAGCAGTACTTC.